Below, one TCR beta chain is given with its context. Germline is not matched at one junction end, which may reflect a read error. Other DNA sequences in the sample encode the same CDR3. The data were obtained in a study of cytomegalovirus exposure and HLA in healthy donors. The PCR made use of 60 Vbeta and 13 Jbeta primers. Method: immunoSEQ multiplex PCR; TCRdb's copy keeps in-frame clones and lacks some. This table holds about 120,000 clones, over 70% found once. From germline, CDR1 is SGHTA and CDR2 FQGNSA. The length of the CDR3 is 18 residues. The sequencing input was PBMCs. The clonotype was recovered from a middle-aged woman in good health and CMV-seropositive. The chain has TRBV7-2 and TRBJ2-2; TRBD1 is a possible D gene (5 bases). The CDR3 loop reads CASSLAFGMAGLTGELFF. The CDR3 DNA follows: TGTGCCAGCAGCTTAGCCTTCGGTATGGCAGGGCTAACCGGAGAGCTGTTTTTT.